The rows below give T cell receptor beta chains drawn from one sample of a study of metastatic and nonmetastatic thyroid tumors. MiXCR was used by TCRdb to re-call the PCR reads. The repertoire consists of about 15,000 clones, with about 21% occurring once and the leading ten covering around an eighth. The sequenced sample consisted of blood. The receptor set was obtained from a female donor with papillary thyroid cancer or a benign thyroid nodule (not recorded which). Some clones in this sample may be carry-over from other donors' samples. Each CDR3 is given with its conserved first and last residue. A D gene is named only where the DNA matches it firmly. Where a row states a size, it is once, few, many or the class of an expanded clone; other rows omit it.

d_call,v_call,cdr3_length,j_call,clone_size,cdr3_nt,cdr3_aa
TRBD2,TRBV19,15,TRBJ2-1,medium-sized,TGTGCCAGTACTCGGACTAGCGGGAGCTACAATGAGCAGTTCTTC,CASTRTSGSYNEQFF
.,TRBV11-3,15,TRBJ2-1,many,TGTGCTAGCAGCCCTATAGGCAGCTCCTACAATGAGCAGTTCTTC,CASSPIGSSYNEQFF
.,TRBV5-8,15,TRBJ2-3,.,TGTGCCAGCAGTGGGTACACCTCTAGCACAGATACACAGTATTTT,CASSGYTSSTDTQYF
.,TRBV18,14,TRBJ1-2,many,TGTGCCAGCTCAACGACAGTAAACAACTATGGCTACACCTTC,CASSTTVNNYGYTF
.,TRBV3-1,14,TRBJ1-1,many,TGTGCCAGCAGCCAACGGGCCGCTGGGGATGGAGCTTTCTTT,CASSQRAAGDGAFF
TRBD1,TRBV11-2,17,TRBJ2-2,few,TGTGCCAGCAGGGATTGGAGGACAGGGGTTTTGGACGGGGAGCTGTTTTTT,CASRDWRTGVLDGELFF
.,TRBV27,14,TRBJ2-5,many,TGTGCCAGCAGGCCCGGGACTTACCAAGAGACCCAGTACTTC,CASRPGTYQETQYF
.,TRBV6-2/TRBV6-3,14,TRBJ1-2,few,TGTGCCAGCAGTTACGGGTTCGCTAACTATGGCTACACCTTC,CASSYGFANYGYTF
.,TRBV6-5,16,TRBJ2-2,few,TGTGCCAGCAGTTTCCGGGACCGCCCGGATACCGGGGAGCTGTTTTTT,CASSFRDRPDTGELFF
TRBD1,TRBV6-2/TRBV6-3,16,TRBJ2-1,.,TGTGCCAGCACTTACCGGGACAGGGGTCTAAACAATGAGCAGTTTTTC,CASTYRDRGLNNEQFF
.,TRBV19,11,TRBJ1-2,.,TGTGCCACGCCAAGGTTGTATGGCTACACCTTC,CATPRLYGYTF
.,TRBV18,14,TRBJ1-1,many,TGTGCCAGCTCACCACAGGGGATGGAAACTGAAGCTTTCTTT,CASSPQGMETEAFF
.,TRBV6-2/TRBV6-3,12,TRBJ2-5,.,TGTGCCAGCCTGGCAGCCAAAGAGACCCAGTACTTC,CASLAAKETQYF
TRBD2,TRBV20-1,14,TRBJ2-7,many,TGCAGTGCCGTCGTACCGGGACTAGCGGGAGAGCAGTACTTC,CSAVVPGLAGEQYF
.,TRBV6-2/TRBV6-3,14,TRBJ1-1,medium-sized,TGTGCCAGCAGAGGGTGGGCAGGGAACACTGAAGCTTTCTTT,CASRGWAGNTEAFF
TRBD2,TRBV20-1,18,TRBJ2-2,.,TGCAGTGCTAGAGATCAATTCGGGAGGGCCCGTAACACCGGGGAGCTGGTTTTT,CSARDQFGRARNTGELVF
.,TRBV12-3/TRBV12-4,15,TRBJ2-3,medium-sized,TGTGCCAGCAGTTTAGCACAGTCCCGGACAGATACGCAGTATTTT,CASSLAQSRTDTQYF